The entry below gives a single TCR beta chain sequence along with its context. In the original processing: Amplification of reference gene primers provided the estimated nucleated cell counts. Profiling relied on immunoSEQ multiplex PCR, and the TCRdb table lists in-frame clones only, not all of them. D and trimming were read from the DNA, whereas the V and J calls and clone size are those reported in that table. The repertoire includes roughly 200,000 clones, 70% to 90% of them detected once, and about 4.6% sits in the top ten. Which cohort a participant joined came from the clinical history participants gave. This sample is part of a study of blood T cell repertoires in COVID-19. From germline, CDR1 is MNHNS and CDR2 SASEGT. Trimming cost V 0 bases and J 1 base; bases outside gene matches: 0. The CDR3 spans 15 residues.

The sequence derives from a woman aged 25 to 39 who had been exposed to COVID-19. The gene calls are TRBV6-1 and TRBJ1-1; 9 bases agree with TRBD1. The sample was PBMCs or T cells enriched from blood (not recorded which). CDR3 nucleotides: TGTGCCAGCAGTGAAGCGGGACAGGGGAACACTGAAGCTTTCTTT. Its protein is CASSEAGQGNTEAFF.